The 9 T cell receptor beta chains below come from one sample, sequenced in a study of blood T cells in healthy people across ages. Together with a sample-barcoded 5' primer, a J-beta primer mix was included in a second PCR lasting 7 to 11 cycles. TCRdb recomputed calls from the 5' RACE reads with MiXCR, one row per CDR3 protein. The sample lists around 1,000,000 distinct CDR3 sequences; around 25% were seen once. The sample also formed part of further work on T cells of mothers and their children.

The sequenced sample consisted of blood. All receptors derive from a girl under 10 years old in good health.

The chain recombines TRBV20-1 with TRBJ2-6; TRBD2 matches at 8 bases. V lost 2 bases and J lost 2; bases outside the gene matches: 8. The germline CDR1 and CDR2 sequences are DFQATT and SNEGSKA (reference sequence). The CDR3 extends over 17 amino acids. CDR3 in amino acids: CSARFSGTRPGANVLTF. The CDR3 DNA reads as TGCAGTGCTAGATTTAGCGGGACTAGACCTGGGGCCAACGTCCTGACTTTC.

This clonotype was counted only a few times. The chain combines TRBV28 with TRBJ2-3, with 10 bases lining up with TRBD1. The V gene end was trimmed by 5 bases and the J gene end by 2 bases; junction bases not matched to a gene: 4. The length of the CDR3 is 15 residues. Germline-derived CDR1 and CDR2 are MDHEN and SYDVKM. The CDR3 sequence: CASSRDRGYTDTQYF. The CDR3 DNA follows: TGTGCCAGCAGTAGGGACAGGGGATACACAGATACGCAGTATTTT.

This clonotype occurred a few times. The V call is TRBV6-6, the J call TRBJ2-3; no definite D call. The germline CDR1 and CDR2 sequences are MNHNY and SVGAGI (reference sequence). The V end was cut by 8 bases, the J end by 7 bases, with 10 bases between. CDR3 size: 11 residues. CDR3: CASVWSNTQYF. CDR3 coding DNA: TGTGCCAGCGTCTGGAGTAATACGCAGTATTTT.

This clonotype was detected a few times. This sequence joins TRBV4-3 and TRBJ1-1, with TRBD1 identical over 7 bases. CDR1 is LGHNA, CDR2 YSLEER, per germline. CDR3 length: 14 amino acids. The trim removed 0 bases at V and 5 bases at J, leaving 3 bases unmatched. CDR3 DNA sequence: TGCGCCAGCAGCCAAGATCAGGGGGTGACTGAAGCTTTCTTT. It is translated as CASSQDQGVTEAFF.

The CDR3 nucleotides read TGTGCCAGCAGCCCCGAGGGGGACAATGAAGCTTTCTTT. It specifies CASSPEGDNEAFF. The chain employs TRBV4-2 and TRBJ1-1; maybe TRBD1 (6 bases). V dropped 4 bases and J dropped 7 bases, with 13 bases sitting between them. The germline V gene has CDR1 LGHNA and CDR2 YNFKEQ. The CDR3 loop spans 13 amino acids.

This chain links TRBV29-1 with TRBJ2-5; unclear D gene. Per the germline V gene, CDR1 is SQVTM and CDR2 is ANQGSEA. The V end lost 5 bases, the J end lost 5 bases, and 9 bases lay between the germline ends. The CDR3 runs to 11 residues. CDR3 in amino acids: CSVNDGETQYF. CDR3 nucleotides: TGCAGCGTTAATGACGGGGAGACCCAGTACTTC.

V and J are TRBV11-1 and TRBJ2-7; 9 bases are shared with TRBD1. The CDR3 covers 16 residues. CDR1 and CDR2 (germline): SGHAT, FQDESV (reference sequence). V trimming: 5 bases; J trimming: 6 bases; junction bases outside the gene matches: 14. The CDR3 DNA reads as TGTGCCAGCAGCCCCAGGGAGGGACAGGGATTCGGCGAGCAGTACTTC. It codes for CASSPREGQGFGEQYF.

The chain employs TRBV13 and TRBJ1-4; no definite D call. CDR3 length: 14 amino acids. V was clipped by 4 bases and J by 7 bases, with 13 bases between them. CDR1 and CDR2 from the germline V gene are PRHDT and FYEKMQ (reference sequence). This CDR3 reads CASSSGEESEKLFF. CDR3 coding DNA: TGTGCCAGCAGCTCCGGGGAGGAGAGTGAAAAACTGTTTTTT.

The V gene is TRBV4-2, the J gene TRBJ1-2; possibly TRBD1 for D (5 bases). CDR3 length equals 15 residues. V shed 1 base and J shed 5 bases, with 14 bases lying between them. Germline V gene sequence: CDR1 LGHNA, CDR2 YNFKEQ. This CDR3 reads CASSQVFGGEYGYTF. CDR3 DNA sequence: TGTGCCAGCAGCCAAGTATTCGGGGGAGAATATGGCTACACCTTC.